This T cell receptor (beta chain) stems from a study of early T cells in non-severe SARS-CoV-2 infection. The wider study: Chains were not paired, and sequencing was done on bulk RNA from unsorted whole blood. Regarding the study as a whole: VDJdb-based annotation leaned toward anti-spike CD8 responses and missed private and CD4 specificities.

The germline V gene has CDR1 MDHEN and CDR2 SYDVKM. The CDR3 length is 12 residues. Unique molecular identifiers were affixed to single, distinct cDNA molecules. TCRdb fed the 5' RACE reads into MiXCR, producing one record per CDR3 protein. The sample holds 25,000 to 30,000 distinct CDR3 sequences, 4.6% seen once. Concerning this clonotype itself: Its antigen is as yet unknown. Just one base apart from a much larger clone, this may be a read error.

V is TRBV28 and J is TRBJ1-1; D not resolved. The source material was whole blood. This clonotype was sampled from an adult who was a healthcare worker with PCR-confirmed SARS-CoV-2 infection or an uninfected control (not recorded which). CDR3 in DNA: TGTGTCAGCAGTTTATCTGTCCGTGAAGCTTTCTTT. It encodes CVSSLSVREAFF.